A single sample is the source of the 20 T cell receptor beta chains below, sequenced in a study of T cell responses to AZD1222 COVID-19 vaccine. Here immunoSEQ multiplex PCR was the method, and the copy in TCRdb shows in-frame clones only, minus some. The sample includes 100,000 or so clones, around 83% seen only once; the top ten take roughly 5.6%. The starting material was peripheral blood, obtained 28 days after the second AZD1222 dose. These receptors were collected from an adult who received the AZD1222 COVID-19 vaccine.

This chain connects TRBV6-1 to TRBJ1-1; D is perhaps TRBD1 (5 bases). Germline loops: CDR1 MNHNS, CDR2 SASEGT. The CDR3 consists of 16 residues. Deletions cut 4 bases from V and 1 base from J, with 16 bases between. The CDR3 DNA reads TGTGCCAGCAGTGCCTTGGGGGGGAGAGGGAACACTGAAGCTTTCTTT. Translating it yields CASSALGGRGNTEAFF.

This clone was counted a single time. This chain uses TRBV28 with TRBJ1-5; 10 bases agree with TRBD1. The CDR3 length is 16 residues. The germline V gene has CDR1 MDHEN and CDR2 SYDVKM. The J segment lost 3 bases and the V segment lost 4 bases, leaving 6 bases of the junction unmatched. CDR3 in DNA: TGTGCCAGCAGTTCGTCCGGGACAGGGGTCAATCAGCCCCAGCATTTT. It specifies CASSSSGTGVNQPQHF.

This clone turned up a few times. The rearrangement uses TRBV4-2 and TRBJ2-2; D may be TRBD1 (7 bases). Germline values: CDR1 LGHNA, CDR2 YNFKEQ. This CDR3 contains 17 residues. The germline V and J ends were trimmed by 0 bases and 6 bases, with 17 bases remaining between them. This CDR3 reads CASSQEGSGQGAGELFF. The CDR3 nucleotides are TGTGCCAGCAGCCAAGAGGGGAGCGGGCAGGGGGCCGGGGAGCTGTTTTTT.

In regard to this clone: At one boundary the junction diverges from the germline segment, which might be a read error. V is TRBV6-1 and J is TRBJ2-1, with no clear D. The CDR3 covers 15 residues. The germline gives CDR1 MNHNS, CDR2 SASEGT. The CDR3 DNA reads as TGTGCCAGCAGCGAAGTGAATCTCTCCTACAATGAGCAGTTCTTC. It translates to CASSEVNLSYNEQFF.

This clone was seen only once. The junction departs from the called germline gene at one end, perhaps through a read error. J is TRBJ1-2 and V is TRBV24-1; TRBD1 aligns across 7 bases. Germline CDR1 and CDR2: KGHDR and SFDVKD. The CDR3 runs 14 residues. CDR3 sequence reads: CATRDSGGYYGYTF. CDR3 DNA sequence: TGTGCCACCAGGGATTCAGGGGGATACTATGGCTACACCTTC.

The chain uses TRBV7-6 and TRBJ1-5; D is possibly TRBD1 (5 bases). Germline V gene lookup returns CDR1 SGHVS and CDR2 FNYEAQ. The CDR3 covers 14 residues. Trimming removed 5 bases at V and 4 bases at J, with 12 bases between. The CDR3 nucleotides are TGTGCCAGCAGCCCCGACGGGGGGAATCAGCCCCAGCATTTT. This gives the protein CASSPDGGNQPQHF.

The V gene is TRBV11-2, the J gene TRBJ1-5, with TRBD1 identical over 10 bases. The CDR3 runs 16 residues. J was trimmed by 4 bases and V by 6 bases; bases with no gene match: 9. The V gene's germline CDR1 is SGHAT and CDR2 FQNNGV. CDR3 sequence: CASSRFGDRGNQPQHF. Written as DNA, the CDR3 is TGTGCCAGCAGTCGCTTCGGGGACAGGGGTAATCAGCCCCAGCATTTT. Full variable domain (missing parts from reference TRBV11-2 and TRBJ1-5): EAGVAQSPRYKIIEKRQSVAFWCNPISGHATLYWYQQILGQGPKLLIQFQNNGVVDDSQLPKDRFSAERLKGVDSTLKIQPAKLEDSAVYLCASSRFGDRGNQPQHFGDGTRLSIL.

This chain connects TRBV6-2 or TRBV6-3 to TRBJ2-5; 7 bases line up with TRBD2. Looked up from germline, CDR1 is MNHEY and CDR2 is SVGEGT. The J segment lost 0 bases and the V segment lost 6 bases, leaving 7 bases of the junction unmatched. CDR3 length equals 15 residues. The CDR3 sequence: CASSVTSAYQETQYF. The DNA of the CDR3 is TGTGCCAGCAGCGTCACTAGCGCTTACCAAGAGACCCAGTACTTC.

The chain combines TRBV6-1 with TRBJ1-2; 12 bases map to TRBD1. V shed 1 base, J shed 0 bases, and the junction held 9 bases outside the gene matches. CDR1 and CDR2 from the germline V gene are MNHNS and SASEGT. The CDR3 totals 19 residues. The CDR3 nucleotides are TGTGCCAGCAGTGAAGGACCCGGGACAGGGGGCAAATCTAACTATGGCTACACCTTC. Its translation: CASSEGPGTGGKSNYGYTF.

This CDR3 is CASSQRAQETQYF. CDR3 nucleotides: TGTGCCAGCAGTCAAAGGGCCCAAGAGACCCAGTACTTC. V gene TRBV27 combines with J gene TRBJ2-5; D uncertain. Deletions cut 5 bases from V and 1 base from J, with 8 bases between. In germline, CDR1 is MNHEY, CDR2 SMNVEV (reference sequence). The CDR3 is 13 residues long.

This clone appeared once. The J gene is TRBJ2-1, the V gene TRBV7-2; weak D call: TRBD2 (6 bases). The CDR3 runs 14 residues. Germline V gives CDR1 SGHTA, CDR2 FQGNSA. V was trimmed by 5 bases and J by 6 bases, leaving 14 bases between them. Written as DNA, the CDR3 is TGTGCCAGCAGCCACCGGGACTTTATCAATGAGCAGTTCTTC. Protein product: CASSHRDFINEQFF.

The chain combines TRBV14 with TRBJ1-4; D remains unclear. Germline V CDR1 and CDR2: SGHDN, FVKESK. Between the trimmed V and J ends, which lost 0 bases and 8 bases, there was a span of 13 bases. The CDR3 runs to 15 residues. The CDR3 nucleotides read TGTGCCAGCAGCCAAGATGTGGGCGCGGGAGAAAAACTGTTTTTT. Its protein is CASSQDVGAGEKLFF.

The chain employs TRBV19 and TRBJ2-1; 9 nucleotides line up with TRBD1. Germline V lookup: CDR1 LNHDA, CDR2 SQIVND (reference sequence). This CDR3 is built from 15 residues. Trimming took 2 bases from V and 2 from J; bases not matched to a gene: 1. CDR3 loop: CASSIRQGAYNEQFF. The CDR3 region has the DNA TGTGCCAGTAGTATAAGACAGGGGGCCTACAATGAGCAGTTCTTC.

The chain employs TRBV6-6 and TRBJ1-3; TRBD1 aligns across 8 bases. The CDR3 length is 16 residues. The germline V gene has CDR1 MNHNY and CDR2 SVGAGI (reference sequence). V dropped 4 bases and J dropped 1; count of bases not matched to a gene: 6. The CDR3: CASSFEQGGSGNTIYF. The CDR3 bases are TGTGCCAGCAGTTTTGAACAGGGGGGATCTGGAAACACCATATATTTT.

V usage is TRBV7-9 and J usage is TRBJ1-1; D ambiguous. CDR1 and CDR2 from the germline V gene are SEHNR and FQNEAQ (reference sequence). The CDR3 is 13 amino acids. V lost 2 bases and J 7 bases, leaving 11 bases between the germline ends. The CDR3 region is CASSLLMSVEAFF. CDR3 nucleotide sequence: TGTGCCAGCAGCTTATTAATGAGCGTTGAAGCTTTCTTT.

V is TRBV5-4 and J is TRBJ2-7, with D hard to call. The CDR3 sequence is 16 residues long. Trimming took 4 bases from V and 2 from J, leaving 19 bases between them. Per the germline V gene, CDR1 is SGHNT and CDR2 is YYREEE (reference sequence). CDR3 loop: CASSPLQDSRTYEQYF. For the CDR3, the DNA is TGTGCCAGCAGCCCACTGCAGGATAGCCGGACCTACGAGCAGTACTTC.

The rearrangement links TRBV18 to TRBJ2-7, with TRBD1 matching 8 bases. V lost 3 bases, J lost 4 bases, and 8 bases stayed unmatched. The CDR3 spans 15 residues. The germline V gene has CDR1 KGHSH and CDR2 LQKENI. CDR3 in amino acids: CASSPLTGAPYEQYF. The CDR3 nucleotides read TGTGCCAGCTCACCCCTGACAGGGGCCCCTTACGAGCAGTACTTC.

This clone was detected a few times. The chain joins TRBV29-1 to TRBJ2-1; 10 positions match TRBD1. In germline, CDR1 is SQVTM, CDR2 ANQGSEA. With V trimmed by 5 bases and J by 7 bases, 8 bases remained unmatched. This CDR3 comprises 14 residues. CDR3 coding DNA: TGCAGCGTTTCTGGACAGGGGGTCGGGAATGAGCAGTTCTTC. Translated: CSVSGQGVGNEQFF.

The chain links TRBV24-1 to TRBJ2-1, with D possibly TRBD1 on 5 matching bases. The CDR3 totals 18 residues. In germline, CDR1 is KGHDR, CDR2 SFDVKD. With 3 bases removed from V and 6 bases from J, the gap between germline ends came to 23 bases. CDR3 sequence (DNA): TGTGCCACCAGTGATACCGACGTAGGGCAGGGTGTATTCAATGAGCAGTTCTTC. Encoded protein: CATSDTDVGQGVFNEQFF.

J is TRBJ2-7 and V is TRBV7-2; 7 bases line up with TRBD2. V dropped 0 bases and J dropped 3; count of bases not matched to a gene: 5. The germline V gene encodes CDR1 SGHTA and CDR2 FQGNSA. The CDR3 consists of 15 residues. As DNA, the CDR3 is TGTGCCAGCAGCTTAGCTTTCGGCGGGAGCTACGAGCAGTACTTC. This gives the protein CASSLAFGGSYEQYF.